This T cell receptor beta chain derives from a study of cytomegalovirus exposure and HLA in healthy donors. PCR employed 60 Vbeta and 13 Jbeta primers. TCRdb's table, derived via immunoSEQ multiplex PCR, lists solely in-frame clones and lacks some. There are tens of thousands of clones in the sample; approximately 86% occur only once, and around a tenth lies in the top ten. From germline, CDR1 is LGHNT and CDR2 FRNRAP. The CDR3 sequence is 17 residues long. V trimming: 2 bases; J trimming: 4 bases; junction bases outside the gene matches: 8. The chain employs TRBV12-5 and TRBJ2-7; 13 bases line up with TRBD2. The sample consisted of PBMCs. The source is a man between 25 and 39 years old in good health and CMV-seropositive. CDR3 sequence (DNA): TGTGCTAGTGGTTTGACGACCGGGACTAGCGGGATATACGAGCAGTACTTC. It translates to CASGLTTGTSGIYEQYF.